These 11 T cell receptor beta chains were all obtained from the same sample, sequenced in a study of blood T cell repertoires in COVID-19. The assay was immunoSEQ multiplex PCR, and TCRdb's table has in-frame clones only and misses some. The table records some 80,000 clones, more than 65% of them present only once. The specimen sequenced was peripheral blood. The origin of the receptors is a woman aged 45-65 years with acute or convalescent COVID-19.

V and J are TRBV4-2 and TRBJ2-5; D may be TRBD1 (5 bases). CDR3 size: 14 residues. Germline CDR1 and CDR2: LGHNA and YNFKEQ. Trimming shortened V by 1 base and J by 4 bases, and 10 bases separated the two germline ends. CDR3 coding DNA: TGTGCCAGCAGCCAAGGACAGTTCCGAGAGACCCAGTACTTC. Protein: CASSQGQFRETQYF.

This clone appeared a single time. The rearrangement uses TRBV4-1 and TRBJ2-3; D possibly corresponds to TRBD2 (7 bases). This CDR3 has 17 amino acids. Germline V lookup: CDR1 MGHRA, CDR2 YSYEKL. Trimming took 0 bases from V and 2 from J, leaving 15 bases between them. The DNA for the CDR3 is TGCGCCAGCAGCCAAGAAGGGGGGGGAGGACACACAGATACGCAGTATTTT. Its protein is CASSQEGGGGHTDTQYF.

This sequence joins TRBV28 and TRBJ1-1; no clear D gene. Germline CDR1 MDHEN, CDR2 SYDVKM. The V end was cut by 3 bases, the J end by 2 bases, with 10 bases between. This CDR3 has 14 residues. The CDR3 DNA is TGTGCCAGCAGTTTCCCATCCAGTAACACTGAAGCTTTCTTT. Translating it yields CASSFPSSNTEAFF. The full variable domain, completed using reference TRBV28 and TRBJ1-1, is DVKVTQSSRYLVKRTGEKVFLECVQDMDHENMFWYRQDPGLGLRLIYFSYDVKMKEKGDIPEGYSVSREKKERFSLILESASTNQTSMYLCASSFPSSNTEAFFGQGTRLTVV.

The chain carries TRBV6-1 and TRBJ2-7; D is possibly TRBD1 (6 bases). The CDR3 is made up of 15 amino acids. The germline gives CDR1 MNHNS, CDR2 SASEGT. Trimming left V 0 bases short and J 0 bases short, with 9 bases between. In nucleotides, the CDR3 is TGTGCCAGCAGTGAAGCGGGGGCTAGCTCCTACGAGCAGTACTTC. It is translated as CASSEAGASSYEQYF.

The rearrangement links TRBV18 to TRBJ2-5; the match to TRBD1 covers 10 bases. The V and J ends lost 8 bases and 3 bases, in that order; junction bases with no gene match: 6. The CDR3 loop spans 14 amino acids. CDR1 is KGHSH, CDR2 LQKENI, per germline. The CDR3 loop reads CASRRQGAEETQYF. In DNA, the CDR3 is TGTGCCAGCAGAAGACAGGGGGCAGAAGAGACCCAGTACTTC.

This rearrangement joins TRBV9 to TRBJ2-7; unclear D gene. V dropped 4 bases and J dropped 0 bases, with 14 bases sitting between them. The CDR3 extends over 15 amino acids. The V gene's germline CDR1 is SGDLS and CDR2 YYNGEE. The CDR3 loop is CASSPLSVYSYEQYF. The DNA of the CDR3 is TGTGCCAGCAGCCCCTTGTCCGTGTACTCCTACGAGCAGTACTTC.

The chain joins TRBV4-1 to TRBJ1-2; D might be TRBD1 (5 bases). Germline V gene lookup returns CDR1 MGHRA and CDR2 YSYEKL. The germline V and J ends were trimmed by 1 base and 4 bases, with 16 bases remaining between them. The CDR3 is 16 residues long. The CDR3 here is CASSQGRGVGLYGYTF. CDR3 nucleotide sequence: TGCGCCAGCAGCCAAGGGCGCGGGGTGGGACTCTATGGCTACACCTTC.

CDR3 sequence: CASSWTGRTEAFF. CDR3 nucleotides: TGTGCCAGCAGTTGGACAGGGCGGACTGAAGCTTTCTTT. The V and J genes are TRBV6-5 and TRBJ1-1, with 8 positions matching TRBD1. The CDR3 length is 13 residues. Looked up from germline, CDR1 is MNHEY and CDR2 is SVGAGI. Trimming cost V 4 bases and J 5 bases; bases outside gene matches: 3.

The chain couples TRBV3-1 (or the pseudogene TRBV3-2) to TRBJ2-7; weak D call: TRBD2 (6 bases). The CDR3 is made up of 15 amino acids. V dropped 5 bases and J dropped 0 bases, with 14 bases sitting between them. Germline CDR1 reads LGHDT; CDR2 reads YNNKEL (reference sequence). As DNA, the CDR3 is TGTGCCAGCAGCTCGGGAGCGGGCAGCTCCTACGAGCAGTACTTC. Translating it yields CASSSGAGSSYEQYF.

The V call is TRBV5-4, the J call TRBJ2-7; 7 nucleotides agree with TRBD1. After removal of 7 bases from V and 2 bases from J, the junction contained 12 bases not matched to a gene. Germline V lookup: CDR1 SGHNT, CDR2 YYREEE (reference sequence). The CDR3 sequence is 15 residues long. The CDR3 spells CASHPGTEGTYEQYF. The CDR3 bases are TGTGCCAGCCATCCCGGGACAGAGGGGACCTACGAGCAGTACTTC.

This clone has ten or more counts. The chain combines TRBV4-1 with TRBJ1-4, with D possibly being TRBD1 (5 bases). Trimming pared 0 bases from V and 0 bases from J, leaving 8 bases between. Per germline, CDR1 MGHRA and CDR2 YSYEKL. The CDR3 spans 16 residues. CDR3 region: CASSQEGGATNEKLFF. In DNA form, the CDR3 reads TGCGCCAGCAGCCAAGAGGGAGGGGCAACTAATGAAAAACTGTTTTTT.